The rows below give T cell receptor beta chains drawn from one sample of a study of CD8 T cells in ankylosing spondylitis. MiXCR was run by TCRdb on the 5' RACE reads, yielding one entry per CDR3 protein. The repertoire holds 150,000 to 200,000 distinct CDR3 sequences, with 25% to 35% as singletons. Sequenced input: synovial fluid, either unsorted or a sorted T cell fraction (not recorded which). These receptors all come from a male donor with ankylosing spondylitis. Both conserved end residues are part of each CDR3. The D gene is left open where the match is weak. Expanded clones get a size class; other rows say once, few or many, or leave the size out.

j_gene,d_gene,abundance,v_gene,CDR3nt,CDR3aa
TRBJ2-5,-,-,TRBV9,TGTGCCAGCAGCGTAGGGTTGAGACAGGAGACTCAAGAGACCCAGTACTTC,CASSVGLRQETQETQYF
TRBJ2-2,-,-,TRBV7-8,TGTGCCAGCAGCCCTACGGGCGGGCTGAACACCGGGGAGCTGTTTTTT,CASSPTGGLNTGELFF
TRBJ2-2,-,few,TRBV5-6,TGTGCCAGCCTTCTCACAGGTTTTGCTGCCAACACCGGGGAGCTGTTTTTT,CASLLTGFAANTGELFF
TRBJ2-3,TRBD1,few,TRBV7-2,TGTGCCAGCAGCTTAGGTGGACAGGGAACAGATACGCAGTATTTT,CASSLGGQGTDTQYF
TRBJ2-1,-,-,TRBV20-1,TGCAGTGCTAGAGAGTACAGGGCACACAATGAGCAGTTCTTC,CSAREYRAHNEQFF
TRBJ2-1,-,few,TRBV12-3/TRBV12-4,TGTGCCAGCAGTCCCCCCGGGACTGCCCTAGAGGAGCAGTTCTTC,CASSPPGTALEEQFF
TRBJ2-6,TRBD2,-,TRBV28,TGTGCCAGCAGATTTAGCGGGAGGGCGACTGGGGCCAACGTCCTGACTTTC,CASRFSGRATGANVLTF
TRBJ1-1,-,-,TRBV14,TGTGCCAGCAGCCCCGCAGGTACTAAGAACACTGAAGCTTTCTTT,CASSPAGTKNTEAFF
TRBJ2-3,TRBD2,-,TRBV29-1,TGCAGCGCCGTTCCTAGCGGAGAGTCCACAGATACGCAGTATTTT,CSAVPSGESTDTQYF
TRBJ1-3,-,-,TRBV4-1,TGCGCCAGCAGCCAAGGGGAGGGAGGATTTTTCGTATCTGGAAACACCATATATTTT,CASSQGEGGFFVSGNTIYF
TRBJ1-1,-,-,TRBV27,TGTGCCAGCAGTTTAACGTGGTTGGGGAACACTGAAGCTTTCTTT,CASSLTWLGNTEAFF
TRBJ1-1,-,-,TRBV2,TGTGCCAGCAGCTCTACTGGGACCAACACTGAAGCTTTCTTT,CASSSTGTNTEAFF
TRBJ2-3,-,-,TRBV12-3/TRBV12-4,TGTGCCAGTTGTGGCTACACAGATACGCAGTATTTT,CASCGYTDTQYF
TRBJ2-1,TRBD2,-,TRBV19,TGTGCCAGTAGTATAAAGTCCGGGGGGGCTCCCCTTTACAATGAGCAGTTCTTC,CASSIKSGGAPLYNEQFF
TRBJ1-2,TRBD1,-,TRBV24-1,TGTGCCACCAGTGACAATTATACAGGGGGCGGCATCGTTGACTACACCTTC,CATSDNYTGGGIVDYTF
TRBJ1-1,-,few,TRBV5-1,TGCGCCAGCAGCCCCTACGGGGGGGTTGGAGGGGACTTGTGTATGAACACTGAAGCTTTCTTT,CASSPYGGVGGDLCMNTEAFF
TRBJ2-1,TRBD2,many,TRBV5-1,TGCGCCAGCAGCGCCTTAGCGGGGGGCCCCCCCTACAATGAGCAGTTCTTC,CASSALAGGPPYNEQFF
TRBJ2-5,TRBD1,once,TRBV10-3,TGTGCCATCAGTACGGACAGGGGGGAGACCCAGTACTTC,CAISTDRGETQYF
TRBJ2-7,-,few,TRBV6-5,TGTGCCAGCACTTCGGACATCTTCTCCTACGAGCAGTACTTC,CASTSDIFSYEQYF
TRBJ2-1,-,many,TRBV6-5,TGTGCCAGCAGTGACTCCCTTTACAGGGTTAATGAGCAGTTCTTC,CASSDSLYRVNEQFF
TRBJ2-1,-,-,TRBV9,TGTGCCAGCAGCCCTCACGGCTACTCCTACAATGAGCAGTTCTTC,CASSPHGYSYNEQFF
TRBJ2-7,TRBD1,few,TRBV28,TGTGCCAGCAGTCCCGCCGGGACAGGAGATTACGAGCAGTACTTC,CASSPAGTGDYEQYF
TRBJ2-1,-,few,TRBV12-3/TRBV12-4,TGTGCCAGCAGGCAGTACAATGAGCAGTTCTTC,CASRQYNEQFF
TRBJ1-1,-,-,TRBV9,TGTGCCAGCAGCGTAGTTGGAGACAGCAGGAACACTGAAGCTTTCTTT,CASSVVGDSRNTEAFF
TRBJ2-7,TRBD2,-,TRBV18,TGTGCCAGCTCACCATTATCCGGGAGGTCTGGCGAGCAGTACTTC,CASSPLSGRSGEQYF
TRBJ2-1,-,many,TRBV28,TGTGCCAGCAGTTTCGGGGGCCCTCTGGTTGAGCAGTTCTTC,CASSFGGPLVEQFF
TRBJ2-5,-,-,TRBV9,TGTGCCAGCAGCAAAACCCCCCGGGCAGTATTGGGGCAAGAGACCCAGTACTTC,CASSKTPRAVLGQETQYF
TRBJ2-1,TRBD2,-,TRBV6-2/TRBV6-3,TGTGCCAGCAGTGATCTAGCGGGAGGCCACAATGAGCAGTTCTTC,CASSDLAGGHNEQFF
TRBJ2-1,-,-,TRBV7-2,TGTGCCAGCACCAAGTCGGGGGAGCCCTACAATGAGCAGTTCTTC,CASTKSGEPYNEQFF
TRBJ2-5,-,-,TRBV6-1,TGTGCCAGCACCTCGGGACGGATCCAAGAGACCCAGTACTTC,CASTSGRIQETQYF
TRBJ1-5,TRBD1,many,TRBV9,TGTGCCAGCAGCGTGACAGGGGAGGGTCAGCCCCAGCATTTT,CASSVTGEGQPQHF
TRBJ2-5,-,many,TRBV7-3,TGTGCCAGCAGCTTAAATCGGGAAGAGACCCAGTACTTC,CASSLNREETQYF
TRBJ1-1,-,-,TRBV12-3/TRBV12-4,TGTGCCAGCAGTTCCACGGACCAGCATGAAGCTTTCTTT,CASSSTDQHEAFF
TRBJ2-1,TRBD1,-,TRBV5-1,TGCGCCAGCAGCTTGGAGGGGGCCAGTGAGCAGTTCTTC,CASSLEGASEQFF
TRBJ1-1,-,once,TRBV12-3/TRBV12-4,TGTGCCAGCAGCTCCTCCGGGGCCAGGGCTTTCTTT,CASSSSGARAFF
TRBJ2-7,TRBD2,-,TRBV6-6,TGTGCCAGCAGTAAACTAGCGGCCTACGAGCAGTACTTC,CASSKLAAYEQYF
TRBJ1-1,-,many,TRBV20-1,TGCAGTGCCCGGGATTTGAACACTGAAGCTTTCTTT,CSARDLNTEAFF
TRBJ2-3,TRBD2,few,TRBV7-9,TGTGCCAGCAGCTTCCCGGGACTAGCCCAAACGGATACGCAGTATTTT,CASSFPGLAQTDTQYF
TRBJ2-3,TRBD2,many,TRBV5-1,TGCGCCAGCAGCCTGAGCGGGAGAGGCACAGATACGCAGTATTTT,CASSLSGRGTDTQYF
TRBJ1-5,-,few,TRBV30,TGTGCCTGGAGTGTAACCTTGTCTTCGAATCAGCCCCAGCATTTT,CAWSVTLSSNQPQHF
TRBJ2-7,-,few,TRBV7-3,TGTGCCAGCAGCTTGACGGGGGTGGGCGAGCAGTACTTC,CASSLTGVGEQYF
TRBJ2-3,TRBD2,-,TRBV5-1,TGCGCCAGCAGCTTGTTCGCTAGCGGGGGGGGCACAGATACGCAGTATTTT,CASSLFASGGGTDTQYF
TRBJ2-2,TRBD2,-,TRBV20-1,TGCAGTGCTAGGGGGATTAGGGGCGGGAGCAACACCGGGGAGCTGTTTTTT,CSARGIRGGSNTGELFF
TRBJ2-5,-,-,TRBV20-1,TGCAGTGCTAGAAGGTCCACAGGAGGTCAAGGGACCCAGTACTTC,CSARRSTGGQGTQYF
TRBJ2-7,-,few,TRBV7-8,TGTGCCAGCAGCCCAGGGGCTCCGGGCAACTACGAGCAGTACTTC,CASSPGAPGNYEQYF
TRBJ1-3,-,few,TRBV4-1,TGCGCCAGCAGCATCGCAGAATCTGGAAACACCATATATTTT,CASSIAESGNTIYF
TRBJ2-1,TRBD1,-,TRBV7-9,TGTGCCAGCAGCCGAGGACAGGCCGAATACAATGAGCAGTTCTTC,CASSRGQAEYNEQFF
TRBJ2-3,-,-,TRBV4-1,TGCGCCAGCAGCCAAGATCAATCGGTTAGCACAGATACGCAGTATTTT,CASSQDQSVSTDTQYF
TRBJ1-4,TRBD1,many,TRBV6-5,TGTGCCAGCAGTTGGGACAGGGGGCGTGAACTGTTTTTT,CASSWDRGRELFF
TRBJ2-2,TRBD1,many,TRBV7-3,TGTGCCAGCAGGATAGACAGGGGGACCGGGGAGCTGTTTTTT,CASRIDRGTGELFF
TRBJ2-7,TRBD2,-,TRBV5-1,TGCGCCAGCAGCCCGGGACTAGCGGGGACGAACCCGGCCTACGAGCAGTACTTC,CASSPGLAGTNPAYEQYF
TRBJ1-2,TRBD1,few,TRBV20-1,TGCAGTGCCACCGGACAGGGTGGCAGTAGCTATGGCTACACCTTC,CSATGQGGSSYGYTF
TRBJ2-3,TRBD1,few,TRBV12-3/TRBV12-4,TGTGCCAGCAGGGCACGGGACAGAACCACAGATACGCAGTATTTT,CASRARDRTTDTQYF
TRBJ1-3,-,-,TRBV10-3,TGTGCCATCAGTGAGTCATCAGGGGCCCGAAACACCATATATTTT,CAISESSGARNTIYF